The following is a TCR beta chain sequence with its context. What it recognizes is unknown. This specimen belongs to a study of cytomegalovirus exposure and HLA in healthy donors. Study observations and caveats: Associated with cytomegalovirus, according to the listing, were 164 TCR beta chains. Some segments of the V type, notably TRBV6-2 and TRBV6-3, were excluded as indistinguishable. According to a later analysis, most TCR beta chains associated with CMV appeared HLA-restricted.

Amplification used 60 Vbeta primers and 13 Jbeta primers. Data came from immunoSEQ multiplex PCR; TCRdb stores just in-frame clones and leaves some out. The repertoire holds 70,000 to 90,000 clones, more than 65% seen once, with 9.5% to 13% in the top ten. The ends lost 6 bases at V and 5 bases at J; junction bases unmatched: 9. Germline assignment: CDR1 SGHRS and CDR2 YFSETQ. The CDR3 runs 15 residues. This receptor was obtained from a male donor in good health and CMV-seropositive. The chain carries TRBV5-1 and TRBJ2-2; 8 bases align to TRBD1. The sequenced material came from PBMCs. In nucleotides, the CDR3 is TGCGCCAGCAATCACGGACAGGGCCGAACCGGGGAGCTGTTTTTT. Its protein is CASNHGQGRTGELFF.